The clone carrying this T cell receptor beta chain was seen a single time. Authors' processing steps: Researchers report that nucleated cell counts were estimated from reference gene primer amplification. Sequencing used immunoSEQ multiplex PCR; TCRdb keeps in-frame clones, though not all of them. V and J calls plus clone size are reproduced from that table; the DNA served to infer D and trimming. The repertoire has more than 200,000 clones, about four fifths of them found once; the top ten carry 2% to 3%. V shed 0 bases and J shed 5 bases, with 14 bases lying between them. The CDR3 runs 15 residues. Germline V CDR1 and CDR2: SGHDT, YYEEEE. This record comes from a study of blood T cell repertoires in COVID-19. For the study at large: The United States, Italy and Spain were the sources of the acute and convalescent COVID-19 samples. PBMCs, B-cell-depleted T cells, or T cells provided the cDNA or gDNA that made up the material.

The source is a woman in her forties with active or convalescent COVID-19. The sample was peripheral blood. The chain joins TRBV5-6 to TRBJ1-1; D may be TRBD1 (5 bases). CDR3 nucleotides: TGTGCCAGCAGCTTGGTCAGGAGCGGGGGTACTGAAGCTTTCTTT. Its protein is CASSLVRSGGTEAFF.